A selection of T cell receptor beta chains follows, all from one sample in a study of T-cell reconstitution after alpha-beta-depleted transplantation in children. MiXCR, run by TCRdb on the PCR reads, gives a single entry per CDR3 protein. The table includes about 460,000 distinct CDR3 sequences, 12% detected once. Sample: PBMCs from the stem cell graft donor, taken from the stem cell graft. These receptors originate from a human donor who donated a stem cell graft to a child with combined immunodeficiency. Each CDR3 is given with its conserved first and last residue. The D gene is left open where the match is weak. Rows give clone size only sometimes, using once, few, many, or a class for an expanded clone.

clone size | J gene | V gene | D gene | CDR3 protein | CDR3 DNA
NA | TRBJ1-5 | TRBV20-1 | NA | CSALTGGDSNQPQHF | TGCAGTGCCCTTACGGGGGGGGATAGCAATCAGCCCCAGCATTTT
NA | TRBJ2-3 | TRBV20-1 | TRBD1 | CSAAGTGMDTQYF | TGCAGTGCCGCTGGGACAGGGATGGATACGCAGTATTTT
NA | TRBJ1-5 | TRBV6-2/TRBV6-3 | TRBD1 | CASSQRTGGVYGNQPQHF | TGTGCCAGCAGTCAACGGACAGGGGGGGTCTATGGGAATCAGCCCCAGCATTTT
NA | TRBJ2-1 | TRBV7-2 | NA | CASSLEWDISKQFF | TGTGCCAGCAGCTTAGAGTGGGACATCTCAAAGCAGTTCTTC
few | TRBJ2-3 | TRBV6-2/TRBV6-3 | TRBD2 | CASRLLAGAIDTQYF | TGTGCCAGCAGACTCCTAGCGGGAGCGATAGATACGCAGTATTTT
few | TRBJ1-5 | TRBV6-5 | NA | CASSPRTDSNQPQHF | TGTGCCAGCAGTCCCAGGACGGATAGCAATCAGCCCCAGCATTTT
many | TRBJ2-1 | TRBV9 | TRBD2 | CASSGWTSGNEQFF | TGTGCCAGCAGCGGGTGGACTAGCGGGAATGAGCAGTTCTTC
few | TRBJ2-7 | TRBV7-9 | NA | CASSLFGSTYEQYF | TGTGCCAGCAGCTTATTCGGCAGTACCTACGAGCAGTACTTC
many | TRBJ1-5 | TRBV27 | NA | CASSWQGHQPQHF | TGTGCCAGCAGTTGGCAGGGTCATCAGCCCCAGCATTTT
NA | TRBJ1-1 | TRBV30 | TRBD1 | CAWRAGGGTEAFF | TGTGCCTGGAGGGCAGGGGGGGGCACTGAAGCTTTCTTT
NA | TRBJ1-5 | TRBV7-2 | NA | CASSLALSSNQPQHF | TGTGCCAGCAGCTTAGCGCTGAGTAGCAATCAGCCCCAGCATTTT
NA | TRBJ2-5 | TRBV27 | TRBD1 | CASRVDRGETQYF | TGTGCCAGCAGGGTGGACAGGGGAGAGACCCAGTACTTC
many | TRBJ2-3 | TRBV27 | NA | CASSLTGAGDTQYF | TGTGCCAGCAGTTTAACGGGGGCAGGAGATACGCAGTATTTT
NA | TRBJ1-4 | TRBV2 | NA | CASSNDGSDEKLFF | TGTGCCAGCTCTAATGACGGATCCGATGAAAAACTGTTTTTT
few | TRBJ2-2 | TRBV12-3/TRBV12-4 | NA | CASSLQVLENTGELFF | TGTGCCAGCAGTTTACAAGTCCTGGAAAACACCGGGGAGCTGTTTTTT
few | TRBJ1-2 | TRBV7-3 | NA | CAIHPGGYTF | TGTGCCATCCACCCCGGTGGCTACACCTTC
NA | TRBJ2-7 | TRBV7-2 | TRBD2 | CASTLRFGGGHEQYF | TGTGCCAGCACCCTACGCTTCGGGGGGGGGCACGAGCAGTACTTC
NA | TRBJ2-1 | TRBV12-3/TRBV12-4 | TRBD2 | CASTLAVWVGEQFF | TGTGCCAGCACCCTAGCGGTCTGGGTGGGTGAGCAGTTCTTC
many | TRBJ2-3 | TRBV12-3/TRBV12-4 | TRBD2 | CASSSYGLAGAFTDTQYF | TGTGCCAGCAGTTCATATGGACTAGCGGGGGCGTTCACAGATACGCAGTATTTT
NA | TRBJ2-1 | TRBV3-1 | TRBD2 | CASSLVEREGYNEQFF | TGTGCCAGCAGCCTAGTAGAGAGGGAGGGCTACAATGAGCAGTTCTTC
NA | TRBJ2-5 | TRBV25-1 | NA | CASSKMGGQSVQETQYF | TGTGCCAGCAGTAAGATGGGGGGACAGTCAGTGCAGGAGACCCAGTACTTC
once | TRBJ2-7 | TRBV2 | TRBD2 | CASSESSGGAGLAYEQYF | TGTGCCAGCAGTGAGTCTAGCGGGGGGGCAGGGCTAGCCTACGAGCAGTACTTC
few | TRBJ2-1 | TRBV13 | TRBD1 | CASSLGVRDRGYNEQFF | TGTGCCAGCAGCTTAGGGGTCCGGGACAGGGGTTACAATGAGCAGTTCTTC
many | TRBJ2-1 | TRBV7-9 | TRBD2 | CASSLAGREYNEQFF | TGTGCCAGCAGCTTAGCGGGGCGGGAGTACAATGAGCAGTTCTTC
many | TRBJ2-7 | TRBV28 | NA | CASSSTYMAEQYF | TGTGCCAGCAGTTCCACCTACATGGCCGAGCAGTACTTC
NA | TRBJ1-1 | TRBV11-2 | NA | CASSLLLGENTEAFF | TGTGCCAGCAGCTTACTCCTTGGGGAGAACACTGAAGCTTTCTTT
few | TRBJ1-1 | TRBV12-3/TRBV12-4 | TRBD1 | CASRETGDDTEAFF | TGTGCCAGCAGGGAGACAGGGGATGACACTGAAGCTTTCTTT
NA | TRBJ1-5 | TRBV5-1 | TRBD1 | CASKQGADNQPQHF | TGCGCCAGCAAACAGGGGGCGGACAATCAGCCCCAGCATTTT
few | TRBJ1-3 | TRBV29-1 | TRBD1 | CSVRGTGMESNTIYF | TGCAGCGTTCGGGGGACAGGGATGGAATCGAACACCATATATTTT
many | TRBJ2-7 | TRBV12-3/TRBV12-4 | NA | CASSSFPVRDFEYEQYF | TGTGCCAGCAGTTCCTTTCCCGTCCGGGACTTCGAATACGAGCAGTACTTC
NA | TRBJ1-1 | TRBV12-3/TRBV12-4 | NA | CASSLARSYTEAFF | TGTGCCAGCAGTTTAGCCCGGTCATACACTGAAGCTTTCTTT
few | TRBJ2-1 | TRBV5-1 | TRBD1 | CASSWGQGDGNEQFF | TGCGCCAGCAGCTGGGGACAGGGGGACGGAAATGAGCAGTTCTTC
many | TRBJ2-3 | TRBV12-3/TRBV12-4 | NA | CASSFGVRGDTQYF | TGTGCCAGCAGTTTCGGGGTCCGGGGTGATACGCAGTATTTT
many | TRBJ2-2 | TRBV7-8 | TRBD2 | CASTPPSGVNTGELFF | TGTGCCAGCACTCCACCTAGCGGGGTAAACACCGGGGAGCTGTTTTTT
many | TRBJ2-7 | TRBV6-6 | NA | CASSYDTDYEQYF | TGTGCCAGCAGTTACGACACGGACTACGAGCAGTACTTC
few | TRBJ2-1 | TRBV20-1 | NA | CSARRSGYNEQFF | TGCAGTGCTAGGCGGAGCGGCTACAATGAGCAGTTCTTC
NA | TRBJ1-1 | TRBV7-8 | NA | CASSSPGRRFTEAFF | TGTGCCAGCAGCTCACCGGGACGGAGGTTCACTGAAGCTTTCTTT
few | TRBJ2-7 | TRBV28 | NA | CASSLLVTFRAPYEQYF | TGTGCCAGCAGTTTACTCGTTACTTTCCGGGCCCCCTACGAGCAGTACTTC
many | TRBJ2-5 | TRBV7-2 | TRBD2 | CASSSSGVQETQYF | TGTGCCAGCAGCTCTAGCGGGGTTCAAGAGACCCAGTACTTC
NA | TRBJ2-1 | TRBV4-3 | NA | CASSPGSHNEQFF | TGCGCCAGCAGCCCAGGGTCCCACAATGAGCAGTTCTTC
NA | TRBJ1-1 | TRBV6-1 | TRBD1 | CASSGAWDRGEAFF | TGTGCCAGCAGTGGAGCCTGGGACAGGGGAGAAGCTTTCTTT
many | TRBJ2-5 | TRBV20-1 | NA | CSAEDRTVQETQYF | TGCAGTGCGGAAGACCGGACGGTACAAGAGACCCAGTACTTC
NA | TRBJ2-7 | TRBV19 | NA | CASSSRQAYEQYF | TGTGCCAGTAGTTCCCGACAGGCCTACGAGCAGTACTTC
few | TRBJ2-3 | TRBV29-1 | NA | CSVEMRPYTDTQYF | TGCAGCGTTGAGATGCGACCCTACACAGATACGCAGTATTTT
few | TRBJ2-1 | TRBV3-1 | NA | CASSLHGRDEQFF | TGTGCCAGCAGCCTCCACGGACGAGATGAGCAGTTCTTC
many | TRBJ2-6 | TRBV29-1 | NA | CSAMTETGSGANVLTF | TGCAGCGCCATGACCGAGACGGGCTCTGGGGCCAACGTCCTGACTTTC
few | TRBJ1-5 | TRBV20-1 | NA | CSAMIDNSNQPQHF | TGCAGTGCTATGATAGACAATAGCAATCAGCCCCAGCATTTT
few | TRBJ2-7 | TRBV20-1 | TRBD2 | CSARPLAAYEQYF | TGCAGTGCTAGGCCACTAGCGGCGTACGAGCAGTACTTC
NA | TRBJ2-1 | TRBV7-9 | NA | CASSPLGWDTGDNEQFF | TGTGCCAGCAGCCCCCTGGGGTGGGATACGGGGGACAATGAGCAGTTCTTC
NA | TRBJ2-7 | TRBV15 | TRBD1 | CATSSSGTGGREQYF | TGTGCCACCAGCAGCTCCGGGACAGGGGGCCGGGAGCAGTACTTC
NA | TRBJ2-5 | TRBV24-1 | TRBD1 | CATSDPTGAETQYF | TGTGCCACCAGTGACCCGACAGGGGCAGAGACCCAGTACTTC
NA | TRBJ1-5 | TRBV7-9 | NA | CASSIGFQPQHF | TGTGCCAGCAGCATAGGGTTTCAGCCCCAGCATTTT
NA | TRBJ2-2 | TRBV9 | NA | CASSVGRLNTGELFF | TGTGCCAGCAGCGTAGGACGACTTAACACCGGGGAGCTGTTTTTT
NA | TRBJ2-5 | TRBV24-1 | TRBD2 | CATSDPGLAGSTAQYF | TGTGCCACCAGTGATCCGGGACTAGCGGGCAGCACGGCCCAGTACTTC
many | TRBJ2-7 | TRBV29-1 | NA | CSVVPLNSYEQYF | TGCAGCGTTGTTCCCCTAAACTCCTACGAGCAGTACTTC
few | TRBJ2-2 | TRBV29-1 | NA | CSVEDLGGNTGELFF | TGCAGCGTTGAAGATCTTGGAGGAAACACCGGGGAGCTGTTTTTT
NA | TRBJ2-6 | TRBV5-5 | NA | CASSPVNSGANVLTF | TGTGCCAGCAGCCCTGTTAACTCTGGGGCCAACGTCCTGACTTTC